Following are 10 T cell receptor beta chains from one sample sequenced in a study of blood T cell repertoires in COVID-19. Libraries were prepared by immunoSEQ multiplex PCR; TCRdb keeps only in-frame clonotypes and omits some of them. This sample carries 310,000 or so clones, 87% of them seen once, and the ten largest clones take over 2%. The specimen was peripheral blood. All receptors come from a woman aged 50 to 65 who had recovered from COVID-19.

V gene TRBV24-1 combines with J gene TRBJ1-4; D call uncertain. There are 15 residues in the CDR3. Germline loops: CDR1 KGHDR, CDR2 SFDVKD. V lost 5 bases, J lost 0 bases, and 9 bases lay in between. The CDR3 sequence: CATSAGGATNEKLFF. CDR3 in DNA: TGTGCCACCAGTGCGGGCGGGGCAACTAATGAAAAACTGTTTTTT.

This chain links TRBV28 with TRBJ1-6; 9 bases are shared with TRBD1. The ends lost 6 bases at V and 0 bases at J; junction bases unmatched: 9. The CDR3 is 18 amino acids. CDR1 MDHEN and CDR2 SYDVKM come from the germline V gene. CDR3 DNA sequence: TGTGCCAGCAGACCTGGACAGGGGCAGAGCTCCTATAATTCACCCCTCCACTTT. As protein: CASRPGQGQSSYNSPLHF.

The rearrangement uses TRBV18 and TRBJ2-1, with 14 positions matching TRBD2. CDR3 length: 18 amino acids. Germline lookup yields CDR1 KGHSH and CDR2 LQKENI. V gave up 6 bases and J gave up 3 bases; unmatched junction bases: 10. The DNA for the CDR3 is TGTGCCAGCTCGCCCCTCGGGACTAGCGGGGGACTCTACAATGAGCAGTTCTTC. It specifies CASSPLGTSGGLYNEQFF.

V and J are TRBV28 and TRBJ2-5, with D perhaps matching TRBD2 (7 bases). V lost 4 bases to trimming and J lost 2 bases, with 11 bases between them. The CDR3 contains 14 residues. CDR1 is MDHEN and CDR2 is SYDVKM in the germline V gene. The CDR3 region is CASSSGGRQETQYF. The CDR3 DNA reads TGTGCCAGCAGTTCGGGGGGCCGACAAGAGACCCAGTACTTC.

The rearrangement joins TRBV5-6 to TRBJ2-3; the D gene is possibly TRBD1 (7 bases). CDR1 SGHDT and CDR2 YYEEEE come from the germline V gene. The CDR3 is 16 residues long. Trimming removed 2 bases from V and 2 bases from J, with 15 bases in between. The CDR3 sequence is CASSFGPGGNTDTQYF. The DNA for the CDR3 is TGTGCCAGCAGCTTTGGCCCAGGGGGGAACACAGATACGCAGTATTTT.

The chain carries TRBV5-6 and TRBJ2-6, with a weak D call TRBD1 (6 bases). Trimming took off 0 bases at V and 0 bases at J, with 13 bases between the two ends. CDR1 is SGHDT, CDR2 YYEEEE, per germline. The CDR3 sequence is 18 residues long. CDR3 sequence (DNA): TGTGCCAGCAGCTTGGGTCGGGACACCATCTCTGGGGCCAACGTCCTGACTTTC. Residues: CASSLGRDTISGANVLTF.

This clone has a single count. This chain uses TRBV21-1 with TRBJ2-1; TRBD2 is taken as the D call from the table, unchecked against the DNA. TRBV21-1 is tagged as a pseudogene. There are 18 residues in the CDR3. CDR3 sequence reads: CASSKNYPDWSSYNEQFF. CDR3 in DNA: TGTGCCAGCAGCAAGAACTACCCGGATTGGAGCTCCTACAATGAGCAGTTCTTC.

The J gene is TRBJ1-6, the V gene TRBV7-8, with 8 bases fitting TRBD1. This CDR3 spans 14 amino acids. Germline values: CDR1 SGHVS, CDR2 FQNEAQ. The V and J ends lost 2 bases and 10 bases, in that order; junction bases with no gene match: 4. In nucleotides, the CDR3 is TGTGCCAGCAGCTTAATGACAGGGGAGTCACCCCTCCACTTT. The encoded protein is CASSLMTGESPLHF.

This clone was picked up a small number of times. This chain connects TRBV6-5 to TRBJ2-3, with 10 bases that match TRBD1. CDR1 is MNHEY, CDR2 SVGAGI, per germline. The CDR3 consists of 14 residues. V gave up 9 bases and J gave up 2 bases; unmatched junction bases: 5. This chain's CDR3 is CASVDRGYTDTQYF. The CDR3 bases are TGTGCCAGTGTGGACAGGGGGTACACAGATACGCAGTATTTT.

This chain joins TRBV28 and TRBJ1-5, with TRBD1 as a possible D gene (5 bases). V was clipped by 6 bases and J by 3 bases, with 15 bases between them. CDR3 length equals 15 residues. Germline V gene sequence: CDR1 MDHEN, CDR2 SYDVKM. Written as DNA, the CDR3 is TGTGCCAGCAGGCCCTTTCGGGGGAACAATCAGCCCCAGCATTTT. As protein: CASRPFRGNNQPQHF.